The entry that follows covers one TCR beta chain sequence. Its antigen is currently unknown. In the PCR, 60 Vbeta and 13 Jbeta primers were used. TCRdb keeps only in-frame clones here, not all; method: immunoSEQ multiplex PCR. In the table there are about 170,000 clones, roughly three quarters of which are singletons. This sample is drawn from a study of cytomegalovirus exposure and HLA in healthy donors. Study-level information: Within the Caucasian-associated ancestry cluster were 81% of the roughly 400 genotyped donors.

Study results and caveats: Later, an analysis found that common viral pathogens appeared to be linked with several of the most significant clusters.

CDR3 length: 14 residues. Trimming pared 5 bases from V and 4 bases from J, leaving 11 bases between. CDR1 and CDR2 from the germline V gene are SGHTA and FQGTGA. The TCR originated in a woman aged 45 to 65 in good health and CMV-seropositive. Specimen: PBMCs. This chain links TRBV7-3 with TRBJ2-2; D is perhaps TRBD2 (7 bases). The CDR3 here is CASSVGGATGELFF. Here the CDR3 DNA reads TGTGCCAGCAGCGTGGGGGGGGCCACCGGGGAGCTGTTTTTT.